What follows are 7 T cell receptor beta chains derived from one specimen sequenced in a study of T cell changes during pregnancy in multiple sclerosis. Sequencing was performed with immunoSEQ multiplex PCR; in TCRdb, only in-frame clones are kept and a portion is missing. Seen here are 25,000 to 35,000 clones, roughly nine tenths observed once, and the top ten hold roughly 0.41%. This sample comprised CD4+ T cells from peripheral blood mononuclear cells, obtained in the second trimester of pregnancy. The source of these receptors is a female donor in good health, enrolled as a control in a pregnancy study.

The gene calls are TRBV18 and TRBJ2-4, with TRBD1 as a possible D gene (6 bases). CDR1 and CDR2 from the germline V gene are KGHSH and LQKENI. The CDR3 has 16 residues. Trimming removed 3 bases at V and 0 bases at J, with 12 bases between. CDR3 protein: CASSPLGTLAKNIQYF. CDR3 sequence (DNA): TGTGCCAGCTCACCTTTAGGGACACTAGCCAAAAACATTCAGTACTTC.

This rearrangement joins TRBV11-2 to TRBJ2-1, with 9 bases identical to TRBD2. The CDR3 spans 18 residues. CDR1 is SGHAT, CDR2 FQNNGV, per germline. V was clipped by 1 base and J by 0 bases; unmatched bases: 7. The CDR3 region is CASSLVGLAILSYNEQFF. The CDR3, as DNA: TGTGCCAGCAGCTTAGTCGGACTAGCGATTCTCTCCTACAATGAGCAGTTCTTC.

Only one count was recorded for this clone. The chain links TRBV9 to TRBJ1-2; D is ambiguous. The CDR3 spans 14 residues. V gave up 3 bases and J gave up 4 bases, with 13 bases separating them. Germline assignment: CDR1 SGDLS and CDR2 YYNGEE. The CDR3: CASSENPWAYGYTF. CDR3 bases: TGTGCCAGCAGCGAGAACCCATGGGCCTATGGCTACACCTTC. Supplemented by reference TRBV9 and TRBJ1-2, the full variable domain reads DSGVTQTPKHLITATGQRVTLRCSPRSGDLSVYWYQQSLDQGLQFLIQYYNGEERAKGNILERFSAQQFPDLHSELNLSSLELGDSALYFCASSENPWAYGYTFGSGTRLTVV.

As for this clone: The germline gene is not matched at one end of the junction; a read error may be the cause. The genes are TRBV18 and TRBJ2-2; a possible D gene is TRBD2 (6 bases). The CDR3 extends over 16 amino acids. Germline V CDR1 and CDR2: KGHSH, LQKENI. The CDR3 is CASSPPGGSNTGEPFF. The CDR3 DNA is TGTGCCAGCTCACCACCGGGAGGCTCGAACACCGGGGAGCCGTTTTTT.

The chain combines TRBV5-1 with TRBJ1-1; a possible D gene is TRBD1 (5 bases). V was shortened by 4 bases and J by 1 base, with 14 bases between the two germline ends. This CDR3 has 15 amino acids. Germline CDR1 is SGHRS and CDR2 is YFSETQ. The CDR3 here is CASSLGGESNTEAFF. In nucleotides, the CDR3 is TGCGCCAGCAGCCTGGGGGGGGAGTCGAACACTGAAGCTTTCTTT.

To note about this clone: The germline gene is not matched at one end of the junction; a read error may be the cause. The CDR3 DNA sequence: TGTGCTAGCAGTCGGGACAGGTTGAACACCGGGGAGCTGTTTTTT. It is translated as CASSRDRLNTGELFF. V gene TRBV7-7 combines with J gene TRBJ2-2; the match to TRBD1 covers 8 bases. This CDR3 has 15 amino acids. Germline V gives CDR1 SSHAT, CDR2 FNYEAQ (reference sequence). The whole variable domain, filled in from reference TRBV7-7 and TRBJ2-2, reads GAGVSQSPRYKVTKRGQDVTLRCDPISSHATLYWYQQALGQGPEFLTYFNYEAQPDKSGLPSDRFSAERPEGSISTLTIQRTEQRDSAMYRCASSRDRLNTGELFFGEGSRLTVL.

V usage is TRBV11-2 and J usage is TRBJ2-7, with D perhaps matching TRBD2 (6 bases). The CDR3 is 14 amino acids. Trimming cost V 5 bases and J 6 bases, with 17 bases left between them. Germline V gives CDR1 SGHAT, CDR2 FQNNGV. The CDR3 region has the DNA TGTGCCAGCAGCCCCTCCCTATACGGGAGCGAGCAGTACTTC. Translating it yields CASSPSLYGSEQYF. Variable domain in full (rest from reference TRBV11-2 and TRBJ2-7): EAGVAQSPRYKIIEKRQSVAFWCNPISGHATLYWYQQILGQGPKLLIQFQNNGVVDDSQLPKDRFSAERLKGVDSTLKIQPAKLEDSAVYLCASSPSLYGSEQYFGPGTRLTVT.